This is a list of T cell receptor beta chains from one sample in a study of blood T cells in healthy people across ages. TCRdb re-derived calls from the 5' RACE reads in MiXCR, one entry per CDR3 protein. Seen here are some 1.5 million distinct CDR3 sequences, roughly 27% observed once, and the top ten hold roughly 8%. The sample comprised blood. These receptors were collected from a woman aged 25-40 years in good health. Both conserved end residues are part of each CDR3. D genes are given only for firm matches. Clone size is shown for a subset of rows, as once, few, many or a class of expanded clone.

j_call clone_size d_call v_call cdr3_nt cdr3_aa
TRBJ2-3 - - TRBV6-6 TGTGCCAGCAATGGAGACGAAGGGACAGATACGCAGTATTTT CASNGDEGTDTQYF
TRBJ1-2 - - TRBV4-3 TGCGCCAGCAGCCAAGACCTGGGGTCGGGGGGCAGGAATGGCTACACCTTC CASSQDLGSGGRNGYTF
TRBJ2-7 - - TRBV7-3 TGTGCCAGCAGCTTAAGCACTTTTGGTGCCCTAAGCTCCTACGAGCAGTACTTC CASSLSTFGALSSYEQYF
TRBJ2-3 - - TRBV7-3 TGTGCCAGCAGCGGCAGTATACAGGGAAGCACAGATACGCAGTATTTT CASSGSIQGSTDTQYF
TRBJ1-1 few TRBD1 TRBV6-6 TGTGCCAGCAAGGGGCAGGGGGCTTCTGAAGCTTTCTTT CASKGQGASEAFF
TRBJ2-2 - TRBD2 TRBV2 TGTGCCAGCGATCTAGCGGGGGGACTCACCGGGGAGCTGTTTTTT CASDLAGGLTGELFF
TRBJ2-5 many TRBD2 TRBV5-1 TGTGCCAGCAGCTTGGCTAGCGGGACCCAAGAGACCCAGTACTTC CASSLASGTQETQYF
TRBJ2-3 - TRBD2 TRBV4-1 TGCGCCAGCAGCCAAGGGGGGACGGGGGGTGATACGCAGTATTTT CASSQGGTGGDTQYF
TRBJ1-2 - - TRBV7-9 TGTGCCAGCAGCTTAACCCAGCTCTACACCTTC CASSLTQLYTF
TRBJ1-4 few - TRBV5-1 TGCGCCAGCAGCTTGGCCGTGGGGCAGGGAGGACGAAAACTGTTTTTT CASSLAVGQGGRKLFF
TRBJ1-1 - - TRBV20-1 TGCAGTGTTCTCAGGGTAGCCACTGAAGCTTTCTTT CSVLRVATEAFF
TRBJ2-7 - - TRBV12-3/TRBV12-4 TGTGCCAGCAGTTTAGGTCCAGGGGCCGAGCAGTACTTC CASSLGPGAEQYF
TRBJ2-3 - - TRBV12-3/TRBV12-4 TGTGCCAGCAGGTCACACGCGTCGGTCCAGGGAGATACGCAGTATTTT CASRSHASVQGDTQYF
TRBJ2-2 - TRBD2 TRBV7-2 TGTGCCAGCAGCTTAGTTAGTAGCGGGTCTTCCGGGGAGCTGTTTTTT CASSLVSSGSSGELFF
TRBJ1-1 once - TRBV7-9 TGTGCCAGCAGCTTAACCTCACTGCTTTCCACTGAAGCTTTCTTT CASSLTSLLSTEAFF
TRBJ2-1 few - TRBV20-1 TGCAGTGCTAGCTTTACTAGGTTCAATGAGCAGTTCTTC CSASFTRFNEQFF
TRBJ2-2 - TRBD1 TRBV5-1 TGCGCCAGCAGCTCGGGACAGGTCCCCACCGGGGAGCTGTTTTTT CASSSGQVPTGELFF
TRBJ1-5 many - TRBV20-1 TGCAGTGCTAGATCAGGGAATCAGCCCCAGCATTTT CSARSGNQPQHF
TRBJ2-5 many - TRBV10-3 TGTGCCATCAGATCCTCCCCCGACGGGGGTCAAGAGACCCAGTACTTC CAIRSSPDGGQETQYF
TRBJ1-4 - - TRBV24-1 TGTGCCGCCAGTGATTTATTTGGACCTGAAAAACTGTTTTTT CAASDLFGPEKLFF
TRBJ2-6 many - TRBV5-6 TGTGCCAGCAGCTTGGGGGTTCGGTTTGGGGCCAACGTCCTGACTTTC CASSLGVRFGANVLTF
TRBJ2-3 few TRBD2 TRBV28 TGTGCCAGCAGTTTATCCTTGACTAGCGGCTATAGCACCGATACGCAGTATTTT CASSLSLTSGYSTDTQYF
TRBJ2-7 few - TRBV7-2 TGTGCCAGCAGCTTAGCGGGAGCAGGAGCGACCTACGAGCAGTACTTC CASSLAGAGATYEQYF
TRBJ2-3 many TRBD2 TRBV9 TGTGCCAGCAGCGACCGGACTAGCGACTCAGATACGCAGTATTTT CASSDRTSDSDTQYF
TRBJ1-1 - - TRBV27 TGTGCCAGCAGCTCAGGGTCAGCAGCTTTCTTT CASSSGSAAFF
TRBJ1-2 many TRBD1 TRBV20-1 TGCAGTGCTAACACACAGGGGGCCCATGGCTACACCTTC CSANTQGAHGYTF
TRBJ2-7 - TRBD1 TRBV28 TGTACCAGCAGCCCGTCCGGGACAGGGAATCGAGAGCAGTATTTC CTSSPSGTGNREQYF
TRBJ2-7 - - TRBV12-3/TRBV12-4 TGTGCCGGCAGTTTAGTGTCCTACGAGCAGTACTTC CAGSLVSYEQYF
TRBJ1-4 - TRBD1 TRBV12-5 TGTGCTAGTGGTTTGGTAGCCACAGGGGGATTTGAAAAACTGTTTTTT CASGLVATGGFEKLFF
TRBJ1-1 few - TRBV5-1 TGCGCCAGCAGCTTGAACGGAATGGGTACTATGAACACTGAAGCTTTCTTT CASSLNGMGTMNTEAFF
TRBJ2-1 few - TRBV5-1 TGCGCCAGCAGTCATTACGGGTCGACTGGATCCTACAATGAGCAGTTCTTC CASSHYGSTGSYNEQFF
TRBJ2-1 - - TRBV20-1 TGCAGTGCTATGTTCGATGAGCAGTTCTTC CSAMFDEQFF
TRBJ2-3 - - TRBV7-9 TGTGCCAGCAGCTGGGCCGCGGGGACGAGCACAGATACGCAGTATTTT CASSWAAGTSTDTQYF
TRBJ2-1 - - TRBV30 TGTGCCTGGTGTACAGGCTTTTCCTACAATGAGCAGTTCTTC CAWCTGFSYNEQFF
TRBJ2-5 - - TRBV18 TGTGCCAGCTCACCAACTAGCTGGGAAGAGACCCAGTACTTC CASSPTSWEETQYF
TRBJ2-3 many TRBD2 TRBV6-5 TGTGCCAGCAGCCCCCGCGGGGGTTTCCGGCAAGATACGCAGTATTTT CASSPRGGFRQDTQYF
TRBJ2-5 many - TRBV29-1 TGCAGCGTTGAGGGGGTGAGAGGACGCCAAGAGACCCAGTACTTC CSVEGVRGRQETQYF
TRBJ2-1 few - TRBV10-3 TGTGCCATCAAGGAGGGTGAAAATGAGCAGTTCTTC CAIKEGENEQFF
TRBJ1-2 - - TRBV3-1 TGTGCCAGCAGCCCCTTCGGTCCTAACTATGGCTACACCTTC CASSPFGPNYGYTF
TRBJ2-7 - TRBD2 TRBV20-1 TGCAGTGCTAGAGAGAGCGGGAGAGGCGAGCAGTACTTC CSARESGRGEQYF